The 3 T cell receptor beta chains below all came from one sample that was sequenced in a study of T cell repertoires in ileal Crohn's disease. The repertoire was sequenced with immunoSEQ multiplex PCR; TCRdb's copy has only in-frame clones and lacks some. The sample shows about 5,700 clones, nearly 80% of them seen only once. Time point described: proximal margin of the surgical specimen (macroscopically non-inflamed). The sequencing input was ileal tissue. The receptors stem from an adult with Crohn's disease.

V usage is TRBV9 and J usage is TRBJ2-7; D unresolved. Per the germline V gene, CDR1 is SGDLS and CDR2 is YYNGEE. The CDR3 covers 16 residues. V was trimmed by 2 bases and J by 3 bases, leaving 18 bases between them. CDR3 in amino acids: CASSVGPVHVLYEQYF. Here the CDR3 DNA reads TGTGCCAGCAGCGTGGGCCCTGTTCACGTCCTCTACGAGCAGTACTTC.

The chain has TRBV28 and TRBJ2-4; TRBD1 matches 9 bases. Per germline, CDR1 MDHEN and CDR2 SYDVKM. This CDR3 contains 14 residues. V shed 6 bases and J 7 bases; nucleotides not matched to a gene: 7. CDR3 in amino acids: CASSSPGQGNIQYF. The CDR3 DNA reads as TGTGCCAGCAGCTCCCCGGGACAGGGTAACATTCAGTACTTC. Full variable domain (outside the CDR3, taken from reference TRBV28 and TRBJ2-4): DVKVTQSSRYLVKRTGEKVFLECVQDMDHENMFWYRQDPGLGLRLIYFSYDVKMKEKGDIPEGYSVSREKKERFSLILESASTNQTSMYLCASSSPGQGNIQYFGAGTRLSVL.

CDR3 amino acids: CASSQEPWEETQYF. The CDR3 DNA reads TGTGCCAGCAGCCAAGAACCTTGGGAGGAGACCCAGTACTTC. The chain recombines TRBV7-3 with TRBJ2-5; possibly TRBD2 for D (5 bases). The germline CDR1 and CDR2 sequences are SGHTA and FQGTGA. Trimming cost V 5 bases and J 5 bases, with 15 bases left between them. The CDR3 length is 14 residues.